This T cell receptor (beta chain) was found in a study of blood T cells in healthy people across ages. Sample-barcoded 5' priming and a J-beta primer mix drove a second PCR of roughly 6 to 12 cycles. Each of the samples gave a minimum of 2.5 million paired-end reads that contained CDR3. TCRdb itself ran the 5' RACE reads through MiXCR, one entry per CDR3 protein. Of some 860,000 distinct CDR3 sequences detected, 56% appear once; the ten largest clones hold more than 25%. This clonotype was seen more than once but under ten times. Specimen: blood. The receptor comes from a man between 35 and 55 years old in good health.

The CDR3 DNA reads as TGTGCCATCAGTGAGTCGAATGGGACAGGGTTTGAAGCTTTCTTT. It encodes CAISESNGTGFEAFF. The chain links TRBV10-3 to TRBJ1-1; 9 nucleotides align to TRBD1. V was pared by 0 bases and J by 7 bases, with 6 bases of the junction left unmatched. The CDR3 loop spans 15 amino acids. Germline-derived CDR1 and CDR2 are ENHRY and SYGVKD.